These 7 T cell receptor beta chains were all obtained from the same sample, sequenced in a study of T cell responses to AZD1222 COVID-19 vaccine. Produced via immunoSEQ multiplex PCR; TCRdb's table is partial and in-frame only. The sample records about 140,000 clones, around nine tenths being singletons. The source was peripheral blood, collected on day 0 of AZD1222 vaccination. These receptors were obtained from an adult in good health.

The chain recombines TRBV5-5 with TRBJ1-2, with 8 nucleotides matching TRBD1. This CDR3 has 13 amino acids. CDR1 SGHKS and CDR2 YYEKEE come from the germline V gene (reference sequence). Trimming removed 1 base from V and 6 bases from J; junction bases left unmatched: 2. In DNA, the CDR3 is TGTGCCAGCAGCTTGCAGGGGGCTGATGGCTACACCTTC. Amino acid sequence: CASSLQGADGYTF. Drawing the rest from reference TRBV5-5 and TRBJ1-2, the complete variable domain is DAGVTQSPTHLIKTRGQQVTLRCSPISGHKSVSWYQQVLGQGPQFIFQYYEKEERGRGNFPDRFSARQFPNYSSELNVNALLLGDSALYLCASSLQGADGYTFGSGTRLTVV.

The rearrangement uses TRBV6-5 and TRBJ2-3; tentatively, D is TRBD1 (6 bases). CDR1 and CDR2 (germline): MNHEY, SVGAGI. The V and J ends lost 6 bases and 3 bases respectively, with 13 bases between them. The CDR3 totals 14 residues. The CDR3, as DNA: TGTGCCAGCAGCCACAGGGCCGCGACAGATACGCAGTATTTT. Amino acids: CASSHRAATDTQYF.

The CDR3 sequence: CSVEDRDSYEQYF. The CDR3 nucleotides read TGCAGCGTTGAGGACAGGGATTCCTACGAGCAGTACTTC. J is TRBJ2-7 and V is TRBV29-1, with 8 bases lining up with TRBD1. The J segment lost 1 base and the V segment lost 3 bases, leaving 2 bases of the junction unmatched. The germline gives CDR1 SQVTM, CDR2 ANQGSEA. The CDR3 has 13 residues.

The rearrangement joins TRBV9 to TRBJ2-7; the D gene is possibly TRBD2 (5 bases). CDR1 and CDR2 from the germline V gene are SGDLS and YYNGEE. The germline V and J ends were trimmed by 4 bases and 6 bases, with 23 bases remaining between them. This CDR3 is 16 amino acids long. The CDR3, as DNA: TGTGCCAGCAGCTCCCGAACCGACGCCGAGGGTTCCGAGCAGTACTTC. Residues: CASSSRTDAEGSEQYF.

The chain links TRBV23-1 to TRBJ1-5; D is ambiguous. TRBV23-1 is sorted into the ORF group, with uncertain function. The CDR3 covers 15 residues. V lost 2 bases and J 0 bases, leaving 8 bases between the germline ends. The CDR3 loop reads CASSQGRYSNQPQHF. CDR3 bases: TGCGCCAGCAGTCAAGGCAGATATAGCAATCAGCCCCAGCATTTT.

The rearrangement links TRBV5-5 to TRBJ2-1; D gene unclear. Germline CDR1 is SGHKS and CDR2 is YYEKEE (reference sequence). The CDR3 is 13 residues long. The V end was cut by 0 bases, the J end by 5 bases, with 6 bases between. CDR3 nucleotides: TGTGCCAGCAGCTTGGACCGGAACAATGAGCAGTTCTTC. Translation gives CASSLDRNNEQFF.

Only a few counts were recorded for this clone. This sequence joins TRBV3-1 (or the pseudogene TRBV3-2) and TRBJ2-7; D is uncertain. The length of the CDR3 is 14 residues. CDR1 is LGHDT, CDR2 YNNKEL, per germline (reference sequence). V lost 1 base to trimming and J lost 3 bases, with 10 bases between them. This CDR3 is CASSQGAGDYEQYF. The CDR3 region has the DNA TGTGCCAGCAGCCAAGGGGCAGGAGACTACGAGCAGTACTTC.